This TCR beta chain was profiled in a study of blood T cell repertoires in COVID-19 (TCRdb year 2020). About the full investigation: Collaborator samples came from the United States, Italy and Spain and covered acute and convalescent phases of COVID-19. The prospective study material was composed of cDNA or gDNA derived from T cells, B-cell-depleted T cells, or PBMCs. Subjects who had been exposed to COVID-19, were actively infected with it, or had recovered from it provided the deeply sampled blood TCRbeta repertoires that made up the dataset. The repertoires were released in a freely available public database meant as a resource for research on the immune response to SARS-CoV-2. The samples were drawn from two sources: the first 160 participants of the ongoing ImmuneRACE study, and 1,200 or so subjects contributed by 6 global collaborators. A de-identified subject ID, COVID-19 status, age in years and sex were almost always included in the sample metadata. Where available, HLA class I and class II types were obtained from metadata supplied by the sample provider rather than from assay-based typing. Study-wide findings and limitations: The quantity of clinical and demographic metadata differed by source and by participant and was supplied without curation.

In the prospective study, participants were 18 to 89 years old, resided in approximately 22 geographic areas of the United States, and were enrolled through a virtual design. Cohort assignment in the prospective study relied on participant-reported clinical history from a screening survey and a study questionnaire. Exposed participants were defined as having been in contact with someone with a PCR-confirmed or clinician-diagnosed COVID-19 case within 2 weeks of study entry. Each participant in the prospective study had whole blood, serum and a nasopharyngeal or oropharyngeal swab collected by mobile phlebotomists. Participants in the prospective study had the option to provide additional blood draws and questionnaires over a 2-month period. Before DNA extraction, prospective study blood samples were shipped either frozen or at room temperature. TCRbeta CDR3 regions were amplified from genomic DNA by means of the immunoSEQ Assay, a bias-controlled multiplex PCR. In the paper's pipeline: Within the assay, amplification of reference gene primers was used to estimate how many nucleated cells each sample contained. To quantify the absolute abundance of each unique TCRbeta CDR3 rearrangement, sequence reads were collapsed and filtered. Productive Simpson clonality was computed per sample as the square root of Simpson's diversity index over productive rearrangements. TCRdb obtained this table from immuneACCESS and retained in-frame rearrangements with V and J assigned. These tables miss some clones; where compared with another copy, unresolved V genes account for less than half of the shortfall, and the remainder is unexplained. The DNA was the basis for D and trimming; V, J and clone size are from that table. The sample contains around 400,000 clones, approximately 90% of them found a single time. Of the sample, more than 0.85% is held by the ten largest clones.

To note about this clone: The target of this receptor is not known. No qualities accompany the bases; no much larger clone lies one base away.

The germline V gene supplies CDR1 SGHDT and CDR2 YYEEEE. Inclusive of the bounding cysteine and phenylalanine, the CDR3 is 17 residues long. Only the CDR3 DNA stays, 51 bases, in frame from base 1. Clipping removes 2 bases from V and 0 bases from J, with 6 as the unmatched junction base count. Recombination connected TRBV5-6 to TRBJ1-5, and TRBD1 matches 9 of the central bases. The clonotype originates from a woman between 35 and 50 years old who had been exposed to COVID-19. The sequenced material came from PBMCs or T cells enriched from blood (not recorded which). The nucleotide sequence is TGTGCCAGCAGCTTCCGACAGGGGGGTTTTAGCAATCAGCCCCAGCATTTT. The translation is CASSFRQGGFSNQPQHF. Joined to the reference TRBV5-6 and TRBJ1-5 proteins, this CDR3 gives the full variable domain: DAGVTQSPTHLIKTRGQQVTLRCSPKSGHDTVSWYQQALGQGPQFIFQYYEEEERQRGNFPDRFSGHQFPNYSSELNVNALLLGDSALYLCASSFRQGGFSNQPQHFGDGTRLSIL.